One sample yielded the 12 T cell receptor beta chains listed below, sequenced in a study of beta chain features in type 1 diabetes. Findings and caveats of the study: All four CD4+ subsets of Type 1 diabetes patients contained TCRB CDR3s that were moderately but significantly shorter.

Antigen specificity for these receptors is unknown. The authors reverse transcribed all of the isolated RNA, so sequencing captured expressed TCRB transcripts. Assay used: immunoSEQ multiplex PCR; TCRdb lists only in-frame clones, some missing. Of 250,000 or so clones in the sample, about 20% are singletons; the top ten hold 0.028%. Sequenced input: naive CD4+ T cells from blood. The receptors were gathered from a woman in her 40s with type 1 diabetes.

This clone was counted between two and nine times. The chain recombines TRBV18 with TRBJ2-7; tentative D call: TRBD1 (6 bases). Trimming pared 4 bases from V and 4 bases from J, leaving 14 bases between. Germline CDR1 reads KGHSH; CDR2 reads LQKENI. There are 14 residues in the CDR3. CDR3 coding DNA: TGTGCCAGCTCACAGACAGGCCTACTGTACGAGCAGTACTTC. Its protein is CASSQTGLLYEQYF.

The chain has TRBV5-1 and TRBJ1-5; no reliable D call. The CDR3 length is 13 residues. Germline V lookup: CDR1 SGHRS, CDR2 YFSETQ. V was pared by 4 bases and J by 5 bases, with 10 bases between. CDR3 sequence (DNA): TGCGCCAGCAGCGATGACTGGGATCAGCCCCAGCATTTT. It encodes CASSDDWDQPQHF.

The chain has TRBV6-5 and TRBJ2-2; tentative D call: TRBD1 (6 bases). CDR3 length: 14 amino acids. Trimming left V 6 bases short and J 6 bases short, with 14 bases between. Germline CDR1 MNHEY, CDR2 SVGAGI. The CDR3: CASRNRVVAGELFF. CDR3 DNA: TGTGCCAGCAGAAACAGGGTTGTGGCCGGGGAGCTGTTTTTT.

This clone was picked up one time. V is TRBV7-3 and J is TRBJ2-3; 8 bases match TRBD1. The germline V gene encodes CDR1 SGHTA and CDR2 FQGTGA. The CDR3 extends over 15 amino acids. Germline trimming cut 5 bases from V and 2 bases from J; bases unmatched to any gene: 6. The DNA for the CDR3 is TGTGCCAGCAGCGCCGACAGGGGTGACACAGATACGCAGTATTTT. Encoded protein: CASSADRGDTDTQYF.

This clone appeared a few times. The chain carries TRBV29-1 and TRBJ1-2, with 10 bases fitting TRBD1. The CDR3 sequence is 12 residues long. Losses at the gene ends were 7 bases for V and 6 bases for J; bases not matched to a gene: 5. Germline V lookup: CDR1 SQVTM, CDR2 ANQGSEA. CDR3 protein: CSALDRGDGYTF. The CDR3 region has the DNA TGCAGCGCCCTGGACAGGGGGGATGGCTACACCTTC.

The CDR3 bases are TGCGCCAGCAGCCGATTCCAGGGGGTATCTGGAAACACCATATATTTT. Protein sequence: CASSRFQGVSGNTIYF. This chain links TRBV4-1 with TRBJ1-3, with 7 bases aligning to TRBD1. The CDR3 extends over 16 amino acids. The germline gives CDR1 MGHRA, CDR2 YSYEKL. J gave up 1 base and V 4 bases, and 7 bases lay outside the gene matches.

This clone was counted between two and nine times. The CDR3 DNA follows: TGTGCCAGCAGTGACAGGGTGGGCAATCAGCCCCAGCATTTT. Translation gives CASSDRVGNQPQHF. The chain links TRBV2 to TRBJ1-5; TRBD1 is a possible D gene (5 bases). The germline CDR1 and CDR2 sequences are SNHLY and FYNNEI. CDR3 length: 14 amino acids. V lost 3 bases and J 2 bases, leaving 8 bases between the germline ends.

V and J are TRBV19 and TRBJ1-1, with TRBD1 identical over 9 bases. The V segment lost 4 bases and the J segment 1 base; nucleotides outside the gene matches: 4. The CDR3 is made up of 15 amino acids. The germline gives CDR1 LNHDA, CDR2 SQIVND (reference sequence). The CDR3 loop is CASSTRDRANTEAFF. DNA of the CDR3: TGTGCCAGTAGTACCAGGGACAGGGCGAACACTGAAGCTTTCTTT. Complete variable domain (other parts from reference TRBV19 and TRBJ1-1): DGGITQSPKYLFRKEGQNVTLSCEQNLNHDAMYWYRQDPGQGLRLIYYSQIVNDFQKGDIAEGYSVSREKKESFPLTVTSAQKNPTAFYLCASSTRDRANTEAFFGQGTRLTVV.

This clone occurred a few times. The chain carries TRBV15 and TRBJ2-7; the match to TRBD1 covers 7 bases. The V segment lost 1 base and the J segment 6 bases; nucleotides outside the gene matches: 9. The CDR3 totals 15 residues. Germline values: CDR1 LNHNV, CDR2 YYDKDF (reference sequence). The DNA for the CDR3 is TGTGCCACCAGCAGAGTATCGGACAGGTCAACCGAGCAGTACTTC. Translating gives CATSRVSDRSTEQYF.

The V call is TRBV2, the J call TRBJ2-2; TRBD2 is a possible D gene (6 bases). The CDR3 is made up of 16 amino acids. Per the germline V gene, CDR1 is SNHLY and CDR2 is FYNNEI. V lost 2 bases and J lost 2, with 12 bases in between. The CDR3 loop is CASSEYSGLNTGELFF. In DNA, the CDR3 is TGTGCCAGCAGTGAATACTCGGGACTCAACACCGGGGAGCTGTTTTTT.

Only a few counts were recorded for this clone. J is TRBJ2-3 and V is TRBV4-3; possible D gene TRBD2, 5 bases. Germline CDR1 LGHNA, CDR2 YSLEER. The germline V and J ends were trimmed by 0 bases and 6 bases, with 7 bases remaining between them. CDR3 length: 13 amino acids. The CDR3 DNA reads TGCGCCAGCAGCCAAGACAGGAGGGATACGCAGTATTTT. The encoded protein is CASSQDRRDTQYF.

This clone was counted only a few times. V usage is TRBV18 and J usage is TRBJ1-1, with D perhaps matching TRBD1 (6 bases). Germline V gives CDR1 KGHSH, CDR2 LQKENI. This CDR3 contains 15 residues. The V end lost 4 bases, the J end lost 1 base, and 13 bases lay between the germline ends. The CDR3 DNA sequence: TGTGCCAGCTCACTAGGACAGACTCCGAACACTGAAGCTTTCTTT. It yields the protein CASSLGQTPNTEAFF.